Listed here are 31 T cell receptor beta chains from one sample, sequenced in a study of brain T cells in children with intractable seizures. Assay used: immunoSEQ multiplex PCR; TCRdb lists only in-frame clones, some missing. The table has tens of thousands of clones, more than 85% seen once. The sequenced sample was peripheral blood, obtained at surgery. The receptors derive from a boy under two years old with tuberous sclerosis and intractable seizures.

The rearrangement uses TRBV1 and TRBJ1-6; the table's D call of TRBD1 was not tested on the DNA. TRBV1 represents a pseudogene. The CDR3 is 15 amino acids. This CDR3 reads CTSRLRDRGDSPLHF. The CDR3 DNA reads as TGCACCAGCAGGCTCCGGGACAGGGGAGACTCACCCCTCCACTTT.

This rearrangement joins TRBV5-1 to TRBJ1-1; a weak D match, TRBD1 (6 bases). This CDR3 has 13 residues. Germline CDR1 reads SGHRS; CDR2 reads YFSETQ. Trimming took off 4 bases at V and 5 bases at J, with 12 bases between the two ends. Here the CDR3 DNA reads TGCGCCAGCAGCCGAACAGGGATAACTGAAGCTTTCTTT. It translates to CASSRTGITEAFF. Supplemented by reference TRBV5-1 and TRBJ1-1, the full variable domain reads KAGVTQTPRYLIKTRGQQVTLSCSPISGHRSVSWYQQTPGQGLQFLFEYFSETQRNKGNFPGRFSGRQFSNSRSEMNVSTLELGDSALYLCASSRTGITEAFFGQGTRLTVV.

This clone showed up just once. The V call is TRBV2, the J call TRBJ2-2; 11 bases map to TRBD2. V lost 6 bases to trimming and J lost 7 bases; unmatched junction nucleotides: 4. CDR3 length equals 14 residues. Germline CDR1 reads SNHLY; CDR2 reads FYNNEI. The CDR3: CASRQLAGGGELFF. The CDR3 DNA sequence: TGTGCCAGCAGGCAGCTAGCGGGAGGCGGGGAGCTGTTTTTT.

The J gene is TRBJ1-2, the V gene TRBV10-2; D gene unclear. The germline gives CDR1 WSHSY, CDR2 SAAADI. With 6 bases removed from V and 4 bases from J, the gap between germline ends came to 18 bases. The length of the CDR3 is 15 residues. CDR3 coding DNA: TGCGCCAGCAGCGAAGTCGGGTCGAAGGGCTATGGCTACACCTTC. Translated, it gives CASSEVGSKGYGYTF.

The V gene is TRBV4-1, the J gene TRBJ2-2; maybe TRBD2 (5 bases). V was clipped by 6 bases and J by 5 bases, with 10 bases between them. The CDR3 extends over 13 amino acids. Germline V CDR1 and CDR2: MGHRA, YSYEKL. The CDR3 protein is CASSKGETGELFF. The DNA of the CDR3 is TGCGCCAGCAGTAAGGGAGAGACCGGGGAGCTGTTTTTT.

This rearrangement joins TRBV13 to TRBJ2-1; 9 bases map to TRBD1. This CDR3 has 16 amino acids. Trimming removed 4 bases from V and 4 bases from J; junction bases left unmatched: 8. The germline V gene encodes CDR1 PRHDT and CDR2 FYEKMQ (reference sequence). The CDR3 sequence: CASSSRDRAIYNEQFF. The CDR3 bases are TGTGCCAGCAGCTCCCGGGACAGGGCTATATACAATGAGCAGTTCTTC.

The J gene is TRBJ2-5, the V gene TRBV29-1; 10 nucleotides agree with TRBD2. With V trimmed by 3 bases and J by 3 bases, 10 bases remained unmatched. The CDR3 runs 16 residues. CDR1 is SQVTM, CDR2 ANQGSEA, per germline. CDR3 sequence: CSVEGDLAGDEETQYF. Here the CDR3 DNA reads TGCAGCGTTGAGGGGGATCTAGCGGGAGACGAAGAGACCCAGTACTTC. Full variable domain (missing parts from reference TRBV29-1 and TRBJ2-5): SAVISQKPSRDICQRGTSLTIQCQVDSQVTMMFWYRQQPGQSLTLIATANQGSEATYESGFVIDKFPISRPNLTFSTLTVSNMSPEDSSIYLCSVEGDLAGDEETQYFGPGTRLLVL.

The chain combines TRBV28 with TRBJ1-4; TRBD1 aligns across 10 bases. Germline trimming cut 6 bases from V and 1 base from J; bases unmatched to any gene: 2. Germline CDR1 MDHEN, CDR2 SYDVKM. There are 15 residues in the CDR3. The DNA of the CDR3 is TGTGCCAGCAGGGGGACAGGGGAAACTAATGAAAAACTGTTTTTT. Translated: CASRGTGETNEKLFF.

The rearrangement links TRBV5-1 to TRBJ2-7; the match to TRBD1 covers 10 bases. The CDR3 consists of 14 residues. Germline loops: CDR1 SGHRS, CDR2 YFSETQ. J was trimmed by 3 bases and V by 4 bases; bases with no gene match: 4. The CDR3 protein is CASSRGQGYYEQYF. Written as DNA, the CDR3 is TGCGCCAGCAGCCGGGGACAGGGGTACTACGAGCAGTACTTC.

The CDR3 DNA reads as TGCGCCAGCAGCCTCAGGGGCGCAGGGGGAGAGACCCAGTACTTC. Translating it yields CASSLRGAGGETQYF. The J gene is TRBJ2-5, the V gene TRBV4-1, with 7 nucleotides matching TRBD1. The V gene's germline CDR1 is MGHRA and CDR2 YSYEKL. V lost 4 bases and J lost 4; bases outside the gene matches: 9. The CDR3 runs to 15 residues.

This clone has only one observation. This CDR3 reads CASSIGTGTLNTEAFF. The DNA for the CDR3 is TGTGCCAGTAGTATAGGGACAGGGACACTGAACACTGAAGCTTTCTTT. The chain recombines TRBV19 with TRBJ1-1, with 8 bases fitting TRBD1. CDR1 and CDR2 (germline): LNHDA, SQIVND (reference sequence). The CDR3 contains 16 residues. The V segment lost 1 base and the J segment 0 bases; nucleotides outside the gene matches: 4.

The DNA for the CDR3 is TGTGCCAGCTCATTAGGACAGGGCAGCTCTGGAAACACCATATATTTT. Its translation: CASSLGQGSSGNTIYF. The chain has TRBV18 and TRBJ1-3; the match to TRBD1 covers 8 bases. The CDR3 consists of 16 residues. Germline V gives CDR1 KGHSH, CDR2 LQKENI. Losses at the gene ends were 5 bases for V and 0 bases for J; bases not matched to a gene: 6.

With respect to this clone: Germline is not matched at one junction end, which may reflect a read error. This chain uses TRBV7-7 with TRBJ2-1; perhaps TRBD2 as D (6 bases). Germline V CDR1 and CDR2: SSHAT, FNYEAQ (reference sequence). The CDR3 sequence is 16 residues long. The CDR3 nucleotides are TGTGCTAGCAGCTTAGGAGGGTCCAGGGAGAGGAATGAGCAGTTCTTC. It translates to CASSLGGSRERNEQFF. The full variable domain, rest sourced from reference TRBV7-7 and TRBJ2-1, is GAGVSQSPRYKVTKRGQDVTLRCDPISSHATLYWYQQALGQGPEFLTYFNYEAQPDKSGLPSDRFSAERPEGSISTLTIQRTEQRDSAMYRCASSLGGSRERNEQFFGPGTRLTVL.

The chain employs TRBV5-4 and TRBJ1-1; D ambiguous. Germline loops: CDR1 SGHNT, CDR2 YYREEE (reference sequence). Trimming cost V 0 bases and J 7 bases, with 13 bases left between them. This CDR3 has 14 residues. CDR3 sequence: CASSLGAYPNEAFF. CDR3 sequence (DNA): TGTGCCAGCAGCTTGGGAGCGTACCCAAATGAAGCTTTCTTT.

The rearrangement joins TRBV9 to TRBJ1-4, with D tentatively TRBD1 (5 bases). Between the trimmed V and J ends, which lost 0 bases and 4 bases, there was a span of 10 bases. The CDR3 is 15 residues long. The germline V gene has CDR1 SGDLS and CDR2 YYNGEE. The CDR3 region has the DNA TGTGCCAGCAGCGTAGAGGGACGGCTTAATGAAAAACTGTTTTTT. Translation gives CASSVEGRLNEKLFF.

The chain is built from TRBV18 and TRBJ2-7; TRBD2 agrees at 9 bases. This CDR3 is 14 amino acids long. With V trimmed by 5 bases and J by 4 bases, 6 bases remained unmatched. CDR1 is KGHSH and CDR2 is LQKENI in the germline V gene. CDR3 sequence reads: CASSAGLALYEQYF. CDR3 DNA sequence: TGTGCCAGCTCAGCGGGACTAGCCTTATACGAGCAGTACTTC.

The genes are TRBV5-1 and TRBJ1-1; TRBD1 agrees at 7 bases. V shed 4 bases and J 8 bases; nucleotides not matched to a gene: 8. Germline CDR1 SGHRS, CDR2 YFSETQ. The CDR3 is 13 residues long. CDR3 loop: CASSPDRESEAFF. The CDR3 region has the DNA TGCGCCAGCAGCCCTGACAGGGAATCGGAAGCTTTCTTT.

The chain uses TRBV19 and TRBJ1-2; D not resolved. The CDR3 covers 13 residues. The germline CDR1 and CDR2 sequences are LNHDA and SQIVND (reference sequence). Trimming removed 6 bases at V and 4 bases at J, with 12 bases between. The CDR3 DNA is TGTGCCAGTAGGACGGACGGCTTCTATGGCTACACCTTC. Amino acids: CASRTDGFYGYTF.

This sequence joins TRBV30 and TRBJ1-6; possible D gene TRBD1, 6 bases. The V gene's germline CDR1 is GTSNPN and CDR2 SVGIG (reference sequence). The CDR3 length is 16 residues. The V end was cut by 0 bases, the J end by 8 bases, with 17 bases between. DNA of the CDR3: TGTGCCTGGAGTGTACGGGACACAGGAAAATATTCACCCCTCCACTTT. Protein sequence: CAWSVRDTGKYSPLHF.

The gene calls are TRBV5-4 and TRBJ1-2; 9 positions agree with TRBD1. In germline, CDR1 is SGHNT, CDR2 YYREEE (reference sequence). The CDR3 is 15 residues long. Trimming removed 2 bases from V and 9 bases from J; junction bases left unmatched: 11. CDR3 protein: CASSFLMTGGRSYTF. The CDR3 DNA reads TGTGCCAGCAGCTTCTTGATGACAGGGGGGAGGAGCTACACCTTC.

This chain connects TRBV15 to TRBJ2-7; 7 bases fit TRBD2. In germline, CDR1 is LNHNV, CDR2 YYDKDF (reference sequence). V lost 2 bases and J lost 2; bases outside the gene matches: 12. This CDR3 is built from 17 residues. The CDR3 region is CATSRQPGRGLPYEQYF. In DNA, the CDR3 is TGTGCCACCAGCAGACAACCAGGGCGGGGGTTGCCCTACGAGCAGTACTTC.

The chain joins TRBV4-2 to TRBJ2-1; D possibly corresponds to TRBD1 (8 bases). V was cut by 3 bases and J by 8 bases, with 20 bases left in between. Germline V gene lookup returns CDR1 LGHNA and CDR2 YNFKEQ. The CDR3 consists of 16 residues. The CDR3 DNA follows: TGTGCCAGCAGCCAGAACAGGGGGGGACCTGTGGATGAGCAGTTCTTC. It translates to CASSQNRGGPVDEQFF.

The gene calls are TRBV18 and TRBJ2-7, with 9 bases identical to TRBD2. The CDR3 consists of 14 residues. With 3 bases clipped from V and 0 bases from J, the junction kept 0 bases outside the gene matches. CDR1 and CDR2 from the germline V gene are KGHSH and LQKENI. CDR3: CASSPSGSSYEQYF. The CDR3, as DNA: TGTGCCAGCTCACCTAGCGGGAGCTCCTACGAGCAGTACTTC.

V is TRBV5-1 and J is TRBJ2-1, with 13 bases aligning to TRBD2. Germline loops: CDR1 SGHRS, CDR2 YFSETQ. Unmatched junction bases numbered 9, after V lost 2 bases and J lost 7 bases. There are 17 residues in the CDR3. The CDR3 nucleotides are TGCGCCAGCAGCTTCTGGACTAGCGGGAGCCTCGGGAATGAGCAGTTCTTC. Translating gives CASSFWTSGSLGNEQFF.

The rearrangement joins TRBV7-9 to TRBJ2-7; unclear D gene. Germline CDR1 SEHNR, CDR2 FQNEAQ (reference sequence). This CDR3 has 12 amino acids. V was trimmed by 5 bases and J by 3 bases, leaving 8 bases between them. CDR3 DNA: TGTGCCAGCAGCACGGGCAACTACGAGCAGTACTTC. Amino acid sequence: CASSTGNYEQYF. Variable domain in full (rest from reference TRBV7-9 and TRBJ2-7): DTGVSQNPRHKITKRGQNVTFRCDPISEHNRLYWYRQTLGQGPEFLTYFQNEAQLEKSRLLSDRFSAERPKGSFSTLEIQRTEQGDSAMYLCASSTGNYEQYFGPGTRLTVT.

The V call is TRBV30, the J call TRBJ2-5; TRBD2 matches 9 bases. Germline V gene lookup returns CDR1 GTSNPN and CDR2 SVGIG (reference sequence). The V gene end was trimmed by 5 bases and the J gene end by 4 bases; junction bases not matched to a gene: 5. CDR3 size: 13 residues. The DNA of the CDR3 is TGTGCCTGGCGGCGGGGGGGCATAGAGACCCAGTACTTC. It yields the protein CAWRRGGIETQYF.

The chain combines TRBV20-1 with TRBJ2-7; D ambiguous. Germline CDR1 is DFQATT and CDR2 is SNEGSKA (reference sequence). The CDR3 is made up of 11 amino acids. CDR3: CSPARGHEQYF. Written as DNA, the CDR3 is TGCAGCCCCGCAAGAGGCCACGAGCAGTACTTC.

The V and J genes are TRBV19 and TRBJ2-1; TRBD1 matches 11 bases. With 5 bases clipped from V and 8 bases from J, the junction kept 8 bases outside the gene matches. In germline, CDR1 is LNHDA, CDR2 SQIVND (reference sequence). This CDR3 comprises 15 residues. CDR3 sequence: CASSRGTGGEYEQFF. DNA for the CDR3: TGTGCCAGTAGTCGGGGGACAGGGGGAGAATATGAGCAGTTCTTC.

V gene TRBV5-6 combines with J gene TRBJ2-7; 10 bases fit TRBD1. Germline V lookup: CDR1 SGHDT, CDR2 YYEEEE. J lost 4 bases, V lost 3 bases, and 13 bases had no gene match. The CDR3 length is 17 residues. In DNA form, the CDR3 reads TGTGCCAGCAGCTCGATCGACAGGGGGCCTTTTCTGTACGAGCAGTACTTC. This sequence encodes CASSSIDRGPFLYEQYF.

This sequence joins TRBV6-5 and TRBJ1-2; no firm D call. V was cut by 8 bases and J by 0 bases, with 10 bases left in between. CDR1 and CDR2 from the germline V gene are MNHEY and SVGAGI. CDR3 length: 13 amino acids. The CDR3 DNA sequence: TGTGCCAGCCAACACCCAACTAACTATGGCTACACCTTC. Its protein is CASQHPTNYGYTF.

V usage is TRBV24-1 and J usage is TRBJ1-4, with D perhaps matching TRBD1 (5 bases). Trimming pared 1 base from V and 0 bases from J, leaving 14 bases between. Germline lookup yields CDR1 KGHDR and CDR2 SFDVKD. CDR3 size: 18 residues. CDR3 in amino acids: CATSDFSTSGSTNEKLFF. The CDR3 DNA follows: TGTGCCACCAGTGATTTCTCGACCTCAGGGTCAACTAATGAAAAACTGTTTTTT.